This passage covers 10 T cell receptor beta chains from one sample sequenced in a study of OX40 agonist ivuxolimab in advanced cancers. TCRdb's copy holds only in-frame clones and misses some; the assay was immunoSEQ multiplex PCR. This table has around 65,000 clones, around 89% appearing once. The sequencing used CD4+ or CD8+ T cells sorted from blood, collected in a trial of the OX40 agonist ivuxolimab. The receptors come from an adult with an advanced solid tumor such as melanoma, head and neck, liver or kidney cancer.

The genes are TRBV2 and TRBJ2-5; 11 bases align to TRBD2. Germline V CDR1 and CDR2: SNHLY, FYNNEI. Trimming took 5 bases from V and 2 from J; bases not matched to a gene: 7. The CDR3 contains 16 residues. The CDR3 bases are TGTGCCAGCAGTTCCAGACTAGCGGGATTTCAAGAGACCCAGTACTTC. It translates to CASSSRLAGFQETQYF.

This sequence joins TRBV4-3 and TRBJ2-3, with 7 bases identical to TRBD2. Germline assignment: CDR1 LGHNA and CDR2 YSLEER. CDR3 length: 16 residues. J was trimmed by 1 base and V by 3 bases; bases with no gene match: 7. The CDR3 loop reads CASSQKAGWGTDTQYF. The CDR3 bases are TGCGCCAGCAGCCAGAAAGCGGGATGGGGCACAGATACGCAGTATTTT.

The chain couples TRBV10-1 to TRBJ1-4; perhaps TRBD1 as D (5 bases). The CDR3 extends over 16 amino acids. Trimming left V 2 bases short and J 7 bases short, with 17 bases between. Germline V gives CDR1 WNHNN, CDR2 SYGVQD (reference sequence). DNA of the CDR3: TGCGCCAGCAGTGAGATAGGAGGGGAAGAGTCTGAAAAACTGTTTTTT. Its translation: CASSEIGGEESEKLFF.

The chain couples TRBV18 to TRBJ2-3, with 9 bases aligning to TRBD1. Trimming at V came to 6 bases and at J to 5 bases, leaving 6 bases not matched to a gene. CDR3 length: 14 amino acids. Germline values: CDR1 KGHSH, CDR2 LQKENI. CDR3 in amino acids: CASSPRQGVDTQYF. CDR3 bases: TGTGCCAGCTCCCCCCGACAGGGGGTAGATACGCAGTATTTT.

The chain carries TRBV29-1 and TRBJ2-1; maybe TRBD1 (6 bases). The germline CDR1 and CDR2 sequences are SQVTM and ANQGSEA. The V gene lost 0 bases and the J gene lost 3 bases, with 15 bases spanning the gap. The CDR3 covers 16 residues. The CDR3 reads CSVEDRDTSRYNEQFF. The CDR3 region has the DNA TGCAGCGTTGAAGACCGGGACACTTCACGCTACAATGAGCAGTTCTTC.

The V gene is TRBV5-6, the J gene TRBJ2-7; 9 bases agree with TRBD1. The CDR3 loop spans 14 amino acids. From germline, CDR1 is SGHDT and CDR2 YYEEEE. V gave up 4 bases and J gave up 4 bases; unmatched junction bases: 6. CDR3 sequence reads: CASSKQGAAYEQYF. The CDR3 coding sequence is TGTGCCAGCAGCAAACAGGGGGCAGCGTACGAGCAGTACTTC.

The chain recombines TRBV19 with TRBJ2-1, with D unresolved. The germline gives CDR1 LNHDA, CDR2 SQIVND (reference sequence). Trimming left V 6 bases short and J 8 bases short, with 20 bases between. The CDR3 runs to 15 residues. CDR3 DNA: TGTGCCAGTAGCCCTGCCCTGTCCCCGAAGGATGAGCAGTTCTTC. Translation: CASSPALSPKDEQFF.

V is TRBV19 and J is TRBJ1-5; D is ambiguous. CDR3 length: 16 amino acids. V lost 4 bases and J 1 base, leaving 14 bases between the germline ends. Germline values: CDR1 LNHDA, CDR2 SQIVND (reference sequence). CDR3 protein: CASSSGVWESNQPQHF. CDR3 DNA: TGTGCCAGTAGTAGCGGTGTTTGGGAGAGCAATCAGCCCCAGCATTTT.

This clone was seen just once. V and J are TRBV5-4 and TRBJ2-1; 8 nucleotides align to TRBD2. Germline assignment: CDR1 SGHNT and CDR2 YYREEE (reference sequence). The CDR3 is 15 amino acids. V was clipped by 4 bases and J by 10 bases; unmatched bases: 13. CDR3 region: CASSQSAGEVGEQFF. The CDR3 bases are TGTGCCAGCAGCCAGTCAGCGGGAGAAGTGGGGGAGCAGTTCTTC. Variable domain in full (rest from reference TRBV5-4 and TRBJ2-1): ETGVTQSPTHLIKTRGQQVTLRCSSQSGHNTVSWYQQALGQGPQFIFQYYREEENGRGNFPPRFSGLQFPNYSSELNVNALELDDSALYLCASSQSAGEVGEQFFGPGTRLTVL.

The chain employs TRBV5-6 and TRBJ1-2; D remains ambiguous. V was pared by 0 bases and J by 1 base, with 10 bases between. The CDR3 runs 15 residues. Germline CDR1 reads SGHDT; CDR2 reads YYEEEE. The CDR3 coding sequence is TGTGCCAGCAGCTTGGGGCCAGGAGATAACTATGGCTACACCTTC. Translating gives CASSLGPGDNYGYTF.